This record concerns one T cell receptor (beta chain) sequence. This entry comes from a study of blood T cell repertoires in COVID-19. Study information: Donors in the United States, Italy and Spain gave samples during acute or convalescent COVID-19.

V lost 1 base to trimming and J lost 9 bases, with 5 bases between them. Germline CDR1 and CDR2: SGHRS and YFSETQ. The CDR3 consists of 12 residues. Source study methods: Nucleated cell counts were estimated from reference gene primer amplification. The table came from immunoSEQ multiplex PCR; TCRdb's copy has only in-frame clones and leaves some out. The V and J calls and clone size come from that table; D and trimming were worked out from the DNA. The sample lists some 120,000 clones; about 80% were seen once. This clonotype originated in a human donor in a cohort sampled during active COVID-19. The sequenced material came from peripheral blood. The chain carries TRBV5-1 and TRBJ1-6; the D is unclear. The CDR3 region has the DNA TGCGCCAGCAGCTTGTCAGGTTCACCCCTCCACTTT. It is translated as CASSLSGSPLHF. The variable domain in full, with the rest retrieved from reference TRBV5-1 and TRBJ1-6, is KAGVTQTPRYLIKTRGQQVTLSCSPISGHRSVSWYQQTPGQGLQFLFEYFSETQRNKGNFPGRFSGRQFSNSRSEMNVSTLELGDSALYLCASSLSGSPLHFGNGTRLTVT.